The source of this T cell receptor (beta chain) is a study of cytomegalovirus exposure and HLA in healthy donors. On this clone itself: The antigen remains undetermined.

The CDR3 contains 16 residues. CDR1 is ENHRY, CDR2 SYGVKD, per germline. The V segment lost 7 bases and the J segment 0 bases; nucleotides outside the gene matches: 7. Study results and limitations: TRBV6-2, TRBV6-3 and other indistinguishable V segments were excluded.

The PCR had 60 Vbeta and 13 Jbeta primers. Generated by immunoSEQ multiplex PCR, the TCRdb table keeps only in-frame clones and is missing some. The table has roughly 100,000 clones, about 75% seen once. The TCR sequence derives from a man aged 45-65 years in good health and CMV-seronegative. The chain employs TRBV10-3 and TRBJ2-3; 10 bases match TRBD2. The sample comprised PBMCs. CDR3 residues: CAIKSSGGLSTDTQYF. As DNA, the CDR3 is TGTGCCATCAAGTCTAGCGGGGGCCTTAGCACAGATACGCAGTATTTT.